One and the same sample provided the 4 T cell receptor beta chains below, sequenced in a study of cytomegalovirus exposure and HLA in healthy donors. Primers included in the PCR were 60 Vbeta and 13 Jbeta primers. Generated by immunoSEQ multiplex PCR, the TCRdb table keeps only in-frame clones and is missing some. The data contain some 150,000 clones, 8.9% of them singletons. What was sequenced was PBMCs. The receptors were gathered from a woman aged 40-49 years in good health and CMV-seropositive.

A few counts support this clone. The rearrangement uses TRBV7-2 and TRBJ2-3; D not certain. Germline CDR1 reads SGHTA; CDR2 reads FQGNSA. The CDR3 length is 14 residues. Trimming removed 1 base from V and 3 bases from J, with 8 bases in between. The CDR3 DNA reads TGTGCCAGCAGCTTAGAACAGCTTACAGATACGCAGTATTTT. As protein: CASSLEQLTDTQYF.

This chain joins TRBV7-9 and TRBJ1-6; the match to TRBD1 covers 9 bases. This CDR3 has 15 amino acids. Germline V gene lookup returns CDR1 SEHNR and CDR2 FQNEAQ (reference sequence). V trimming: 5 bases; J trimming: 5 bases; junction bases outside the gene matches: 4. CDR3 in DNA: TGTGCCAGCAGCCCGTGGGACAGGGATAATTCACCCCTCCACTTT. Translation gives CASSPWDRDNSPLHF.

The chain is built from TRBV6-6 and TRBJ2-1; 8 positions agree with TRBD1. Germline V lookup: CDR1 MNHNY, CDR2 SVGAGI (reference sequence). Unmatched junction bases numbered 6, after V lost 7 bases and J lost 10 bases. The CDR3 runs to 12 residues. In DNA, the CDR3 is TGTGCCAGCATGAGCACAGGGGGAGAGCAGTTCTTC. Amino acids: CASMSTGGEQFF.

This clone was counted a few times. The chain couples TRBV2 to TRBJ1-2; possible D gene TRBD1, 6 bases. This CDR3 comprises 15 residues. V was pared by 4 bases and J by 5 bases, with 17 bases between. Per germline, CDR1 SNHLY and CDR2 FYNNEI. The CDR3 protein is CASSGTVVEGYGYTF. CDR3 DNA sequence: TGTGCCAGCAGTGGGACAGTGGTAGAGGGTTATGGCTACACCTTC.